This is a list of T cell receptor beta chains from one sample in a study of cytomegalovirus exposure and HLA in healthy donors. Data came from immunoSEQ multiplex PCR; TCRdb stores just in-frame clones and leaves some out. The sample shows more than 200,000 clones, 90% of them seen only once. Sample: PBMCs. Receptors were obtained from a woman aged 25 to 39 in good health and CMV-seronegative. Each CDR3 is given with its conserved first and last residue. The D gene is left open where the match is weak. Clone size is given for some rows only: seen once, a few or many times, or a class if the clone is expanded.

- | TRBD2 | TRBJ2-1 | TRBV5-1 | CASSLSGNGYNEQFF | TGCGCCAGCAGCTTGAGCGGGAATGGCTACAATGAGCAGTTCTTC
- | TRBD1 | TRBJ1-5 | TRBV7-2 | CASSPPGQNNQPQHF | TGTGCCAGCAGCCCTCCGGGACAGAACAATCAGCCCCAGCATTTT
- | - | TRBJ2-4 | TRBV2 | CASSESGARGLVQYF | TGTGCCAGCAGTGAATCAGGGGCTCGCGGTTTGGTTCAGTACTTC
few | TRBD1 | TRBJ2-7 | TRBV19 | CATSGTGSYEQYF | TGTGCCACGTCCGGGACAGGGAGCTACGAGCAGTACTTC
- | - | TRBJ2-2 | TRBV11-3 | CASSPVQGLGNTGELFF | TGTGCCAGCAGCCCTGTACAGGGTCTGGGGAACACCGGGGAGCTGTTTTTT
- | TRBD2 | TRBJ2-1 | TRBV29-1 | CSVESWRERNEQFF | TGCAGCGTTGAGTCCTGGCGGGAGCGCAATGAGCAGTTCTTC
- | - | TRBJ1-1 | TRBV5-1 | CASSSVGAMNTEAFF | TGCGCCAGCAGCTCCGTAGGGGCCATGAACACTGAAGCTTTCTTT
- | TRBD2 | TRBJ2-3 | TRBV9 | CASSVSGSLDTQYF | TGTGCCAGCAGCGTAAGCGGGAGCTTGGATACGCAGTATTTT
- | - | TRBJ2-3 | TRBV27 | CASSLSKRSETQYF | TGTGCCAGCAGTTTATCGAAGCGTAGCGAGACGCAGTATTTT
- | - | TRBJ2-2 | TRBV4-1 | CASSQEYAGELFF | TGCGCCAGCAGCCAAGAGTACGCCGGGGAGCTGTTTTTT
- | TRBD2 | TRBJ2-7 | TRBV11-2 | CASSFGLAGGGYEQYF | TGTGCCAGCAGCTTTGGCCTAGCGGGAGGAGGATACGAGCAGTACTTC
- | TRBD2 | TRBJ2-3 | TRBV5-6 | CASSLAWLAGTDTQYF | TGTGCCAGCAGCTTGGCATGGCTAGCGGGAACAGATACGCAGTATTTT
- | TRBD2 | TRBJ2-2 | TRBV5-1 | CASSLVSSGSQTGELFF | TGCGCCAGCAGCTTGGTCTCTAGCGGGAGCCAAACCGGGGAGCTGTTTTTT
- | - | TRBJ2-6 | TRBV14 | CASSQEISSGANVLTF | TGTGCCAGCAGCCAAGAAATAAGCTCTGGGGCCAACGTCCTGACTTTC
- | - | TRBJ1-2 | TRBV27 | CASTRPGDPQGYTF | TGTGCCAGCACCCGACCCGGGGACCCGCAGGGCTACACCTTC